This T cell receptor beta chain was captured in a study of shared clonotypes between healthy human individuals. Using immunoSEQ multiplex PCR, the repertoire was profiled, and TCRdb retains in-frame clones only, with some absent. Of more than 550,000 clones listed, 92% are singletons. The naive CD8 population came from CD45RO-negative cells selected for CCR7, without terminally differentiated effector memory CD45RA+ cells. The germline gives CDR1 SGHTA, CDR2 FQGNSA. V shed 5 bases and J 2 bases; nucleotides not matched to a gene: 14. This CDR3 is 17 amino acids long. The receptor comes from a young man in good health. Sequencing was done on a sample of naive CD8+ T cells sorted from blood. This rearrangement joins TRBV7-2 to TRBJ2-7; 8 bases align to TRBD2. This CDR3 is CASSRKHFGGRPYEQYF. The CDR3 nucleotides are TGTGCCAGCAGCCGGAAGCATTTTGGCGGGAGGCCCTACGAGCAGTACTTC.